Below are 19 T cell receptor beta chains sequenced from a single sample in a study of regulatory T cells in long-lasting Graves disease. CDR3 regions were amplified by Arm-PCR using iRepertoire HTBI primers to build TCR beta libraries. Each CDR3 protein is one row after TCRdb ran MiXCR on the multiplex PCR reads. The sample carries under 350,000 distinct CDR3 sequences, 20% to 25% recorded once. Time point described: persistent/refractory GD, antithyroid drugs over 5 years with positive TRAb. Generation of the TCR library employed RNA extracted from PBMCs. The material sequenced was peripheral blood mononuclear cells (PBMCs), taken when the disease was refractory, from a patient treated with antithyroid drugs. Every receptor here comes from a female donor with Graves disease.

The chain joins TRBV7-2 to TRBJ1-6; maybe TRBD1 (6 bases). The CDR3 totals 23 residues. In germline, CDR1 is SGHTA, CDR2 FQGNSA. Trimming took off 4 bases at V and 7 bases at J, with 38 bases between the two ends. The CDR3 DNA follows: TGTGCCAGCAGCTCAAAACCTCTAACAGGGTCCAAAAAAAAAGGTCCTTGGAATTCACCCCTCCACTTT. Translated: CASSSKPLTGSKKKGPWNSPLHF.

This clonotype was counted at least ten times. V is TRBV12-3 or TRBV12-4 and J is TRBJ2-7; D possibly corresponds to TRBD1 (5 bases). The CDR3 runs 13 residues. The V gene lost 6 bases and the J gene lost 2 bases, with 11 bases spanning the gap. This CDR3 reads CASSPETAYEQYF. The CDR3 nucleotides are TGTGCCAGCAGCCCAGAGACAGCCTACGAGCAGTACTTC.

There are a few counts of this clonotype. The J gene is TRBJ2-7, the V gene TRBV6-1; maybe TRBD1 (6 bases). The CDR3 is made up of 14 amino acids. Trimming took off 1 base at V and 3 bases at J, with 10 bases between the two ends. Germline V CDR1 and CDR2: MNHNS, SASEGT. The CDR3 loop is CASSEVGQSYEQYF. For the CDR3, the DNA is TGTGCCAGCAGTGAAGTAGGACAGAGCTACGAGCAGTACTTC.

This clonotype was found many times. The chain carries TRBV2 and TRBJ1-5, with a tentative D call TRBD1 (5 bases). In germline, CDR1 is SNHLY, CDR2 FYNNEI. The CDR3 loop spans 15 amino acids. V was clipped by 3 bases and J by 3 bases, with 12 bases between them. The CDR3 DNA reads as TGTGCCAGCAGTGAGTGGGACGGTTACAATCAGCCCCAGCATTTT. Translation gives CASSEWDGYNQPQHF.

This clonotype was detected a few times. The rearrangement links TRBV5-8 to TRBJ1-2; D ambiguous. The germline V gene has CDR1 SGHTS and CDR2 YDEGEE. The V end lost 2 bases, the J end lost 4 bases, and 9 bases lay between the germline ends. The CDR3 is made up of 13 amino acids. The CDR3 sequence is CASSFGRIYGYTF. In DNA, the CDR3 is TGTGCCAGCAGCTTCGGCAGAATCTATGGCTACACCTTC.

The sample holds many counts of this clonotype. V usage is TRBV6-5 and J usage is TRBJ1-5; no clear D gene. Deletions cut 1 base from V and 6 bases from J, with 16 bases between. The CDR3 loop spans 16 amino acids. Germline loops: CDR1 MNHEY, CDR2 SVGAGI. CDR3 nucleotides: TGTGCCAGCAGTTACTTTGGGCAGAGGCACGGTCAGCCCCAGCATTTT. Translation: CASSYFGQRHGQPQHF.

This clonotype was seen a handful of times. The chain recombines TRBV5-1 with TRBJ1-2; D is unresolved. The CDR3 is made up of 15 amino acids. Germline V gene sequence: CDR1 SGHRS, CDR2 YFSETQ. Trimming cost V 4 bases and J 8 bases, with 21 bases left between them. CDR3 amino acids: CASSLSPQARSGYTF. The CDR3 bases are TGCGCCAGCAGCCTATCCCCTCAGGCTCGGTCCGGCTACACCTTC.

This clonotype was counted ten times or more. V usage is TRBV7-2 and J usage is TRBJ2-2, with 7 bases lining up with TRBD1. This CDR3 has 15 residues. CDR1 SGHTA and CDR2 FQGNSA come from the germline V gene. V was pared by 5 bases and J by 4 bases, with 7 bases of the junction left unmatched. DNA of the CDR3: TGTGCCAGCAGCCGAAGACAGGGCGGCACCGGGGAGCTGTTTTTT. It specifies CASSRRQGGTGELFF.

CDR3 coding DNA: TGTGCCAGCTCACCTTTCAGGGACCCTCAGGACGAAAAACTGTTTTTT. Its protein product is CASSPFRDPQDEKLFF. The chain couples TRBV18 to TRBJ1-4; D is possibly TRBD1 (5 bases). Trimming pared 3 bases from V and 8 bases from J, leaving 19 bases between. This CDR3 region has 16 residues. Germline V gene data show CDR1 as KGHSH and CDR2 as LQKENI. The full variable domain, completed using reference TRBV18 and TRBJ1-4, is NAGVMQNPRHLVRRRGQEARLRCSPMKGHSHVYWYRQLPEEGLKFMVYLQKENIIDESGMPKERFSAEFPKEGPSILRIQQVVRGDSAAYFCASSPFRDPQDEKLFFGSGTQLSVL.

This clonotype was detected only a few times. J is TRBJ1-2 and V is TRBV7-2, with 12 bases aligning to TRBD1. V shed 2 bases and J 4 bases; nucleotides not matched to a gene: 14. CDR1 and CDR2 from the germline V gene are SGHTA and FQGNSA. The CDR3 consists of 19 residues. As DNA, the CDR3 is TGTGCCAGCAGCTTAAGCTTATCACCGGGACAGGGGGCGCTCTATGGCTACACCTTC. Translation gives CASSLSLSPGQGALYGYTF.

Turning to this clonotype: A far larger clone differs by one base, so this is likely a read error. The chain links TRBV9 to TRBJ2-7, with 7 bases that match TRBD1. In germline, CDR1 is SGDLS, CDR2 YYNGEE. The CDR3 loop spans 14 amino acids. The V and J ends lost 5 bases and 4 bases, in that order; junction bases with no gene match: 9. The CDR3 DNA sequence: TGTGCCAGCAGTACCCCATTGACAGGGTACGAGCAGTACTTC. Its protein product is CASSTPLTGYEQYF.

In nucleotides, the CDR3 is TGTGCCAGCAGCGTACGGAGAGGCACCGGGGAGCTGTTTTTT. It encodes CASSVRRGTGELFF. The chain has TRBV13 and TRBJ2-2, with D hard to call. Germline V gene data show CDR1 as PRHDT and CDR2 as FYEKMQ (reference sequence). The CDR3 is 14 residues long. V was cut by 5 bases and J by 4 bases, with 11 bases left in between.

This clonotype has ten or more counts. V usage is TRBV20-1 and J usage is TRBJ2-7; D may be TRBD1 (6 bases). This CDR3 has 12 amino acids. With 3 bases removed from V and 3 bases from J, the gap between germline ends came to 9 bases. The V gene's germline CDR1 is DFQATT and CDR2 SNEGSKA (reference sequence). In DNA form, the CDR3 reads TGCAGTGCTAGTAAGGGGGTCTACGAGCAGTACTTC. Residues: CSASKGVYEQYF.

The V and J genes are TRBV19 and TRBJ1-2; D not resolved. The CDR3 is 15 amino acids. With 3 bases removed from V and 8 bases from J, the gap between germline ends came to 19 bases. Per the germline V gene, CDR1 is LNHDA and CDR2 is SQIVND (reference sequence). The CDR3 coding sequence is TGTGCCAGTAGTATTTTGCGGCCCACGCGGTTCGGCTACACCTTC. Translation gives CASSILRPTRFGYTF.

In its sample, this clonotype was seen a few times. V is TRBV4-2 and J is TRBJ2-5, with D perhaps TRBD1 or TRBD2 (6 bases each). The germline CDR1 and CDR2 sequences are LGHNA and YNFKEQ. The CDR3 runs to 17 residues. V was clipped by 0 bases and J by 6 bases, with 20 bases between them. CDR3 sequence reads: CASSQEPRGRDKKTQYF. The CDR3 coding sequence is TGTGCCAGCAGCCAAGAGCCCCGGGGGCGGGATAAAAAGACCCAGTACTTC.

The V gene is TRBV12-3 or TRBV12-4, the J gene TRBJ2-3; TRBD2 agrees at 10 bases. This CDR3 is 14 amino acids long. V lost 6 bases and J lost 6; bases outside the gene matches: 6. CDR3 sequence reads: CASRQTSGYDTQYF. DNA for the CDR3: TGTGCCAGCAGGCAGACTAGCGGGTATGATACGCAGTATTTT.

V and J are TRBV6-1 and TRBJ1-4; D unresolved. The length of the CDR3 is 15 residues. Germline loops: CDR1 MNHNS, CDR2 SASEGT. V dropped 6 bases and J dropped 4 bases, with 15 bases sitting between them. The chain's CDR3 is CASSSGRPYNEKLFF. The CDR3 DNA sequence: TGTGCCAGCAGCTCTGGACGGCCTTATAATGAAAAACTGTTTTTT.

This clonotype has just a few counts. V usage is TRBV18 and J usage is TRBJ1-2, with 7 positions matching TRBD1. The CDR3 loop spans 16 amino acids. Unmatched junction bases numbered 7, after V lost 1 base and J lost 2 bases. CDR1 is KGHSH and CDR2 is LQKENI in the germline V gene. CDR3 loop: CASSPQEGAKNYGYTF. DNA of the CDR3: TGTGCCAGCTCACCACAGGAGGGGGCTAAAAACTATGGCTACACCTTC.

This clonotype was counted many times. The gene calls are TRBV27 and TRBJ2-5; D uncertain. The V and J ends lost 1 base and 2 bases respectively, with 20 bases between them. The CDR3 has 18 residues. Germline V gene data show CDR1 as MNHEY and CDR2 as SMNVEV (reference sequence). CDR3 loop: CASSLFGVGNPTQETQYF. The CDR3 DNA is TGTGCCAGCAGTTTATTCGGTGTCGGTAACCCAACGCAAGAGACCCAGTACTTC.